This T cell receptor beta chain stems from a study of blood T cell repertoires in COVID-19. Background on the study: The United States, Italy and Spain supplied acute and convalescent COVID-19 samples. The analysed material was cDNA or gDNA that came from T cells, B-cell-depleted T cells, or PBMCs.

CDR3 size: 14 residues. V lost 0 bases to trimming and J lost 5 bases, with 11 bases between them. Per the germline V gene, CDR1 is SGHDT and CDR2 is YYEEEE. How the authors handled the data: Reference gene primer amplification gave estimated nucleated cell counts. Sequencing was performed with immunoSEQ multiplex PCR; in TCRdb, only in-frame clones are kept and a portion is missing. V and J calls and clone size follow that table, whereas D and trimming were derived from the DNA. The repertoire holds approximately 200,000 clones, about 82% seen once, with more than 9% in the top ten. The sample taken for sequencing was peripheral blood. The rearrangement links TRBV5-6 to TRBJ2-5; D gene unclear. The sequence was obtained from a woman of 80 years or more with acute or convalescent COVID-19. The CDR3 loop reads CASSLVSSLETQYF. CDR3 DNA sequence: TGTGCCAGCAGCTTGGTGAGTTCTTTGGAGACCCAGTACTTC.